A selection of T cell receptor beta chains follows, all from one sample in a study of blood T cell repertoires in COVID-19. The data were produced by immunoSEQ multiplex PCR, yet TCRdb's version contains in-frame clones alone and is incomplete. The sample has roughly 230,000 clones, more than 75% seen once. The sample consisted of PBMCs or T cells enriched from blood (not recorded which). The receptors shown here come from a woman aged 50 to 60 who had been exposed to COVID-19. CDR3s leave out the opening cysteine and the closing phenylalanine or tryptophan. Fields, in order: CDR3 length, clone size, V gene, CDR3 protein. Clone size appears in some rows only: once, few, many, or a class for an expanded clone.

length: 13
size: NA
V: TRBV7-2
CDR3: ASSLVPGYDGELF

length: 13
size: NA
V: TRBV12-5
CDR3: ASGPDRPLNTEAF

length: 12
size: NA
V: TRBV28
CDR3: ASSPTGAGNTIY

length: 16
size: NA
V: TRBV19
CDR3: ASRDRTRVLATNEKLF

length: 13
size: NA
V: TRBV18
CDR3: ASSPPWAPDYEQY

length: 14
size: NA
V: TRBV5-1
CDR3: ASSRGWVSAADTIY

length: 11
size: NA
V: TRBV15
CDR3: ATSKRVSQPQH

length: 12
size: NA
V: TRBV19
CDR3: ATYSGTANTEAF

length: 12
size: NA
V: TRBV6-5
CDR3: ASRLDIYQETQY

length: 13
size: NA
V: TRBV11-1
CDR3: ASSPGTSDYNEQF

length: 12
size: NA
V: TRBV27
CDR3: ASRGAGGRNEQF

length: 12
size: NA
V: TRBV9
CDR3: ASSVGTGKYGYT

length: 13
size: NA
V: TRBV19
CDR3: ASTFTGRRNQPQH

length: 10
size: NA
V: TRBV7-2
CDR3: ASSTGQGEAF

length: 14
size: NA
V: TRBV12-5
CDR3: ASGLGQGHRGETQY

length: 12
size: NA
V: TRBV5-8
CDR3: ASSFEGSNQPQH

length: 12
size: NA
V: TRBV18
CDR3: ASSSTGSGNEQF

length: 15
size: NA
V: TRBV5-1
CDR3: ASSWYPGQSSTDTQY

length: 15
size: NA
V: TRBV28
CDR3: ASSPRPDRGRSYEQY

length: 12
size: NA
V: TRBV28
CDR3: ASSSLQGNYGYT

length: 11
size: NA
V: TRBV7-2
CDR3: ASSRDFLYGYT

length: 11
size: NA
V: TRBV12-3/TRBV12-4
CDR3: ASSLANSYEQY

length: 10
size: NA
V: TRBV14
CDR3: ASSPRGPEQF

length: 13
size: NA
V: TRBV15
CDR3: ATSREGAANTEAF

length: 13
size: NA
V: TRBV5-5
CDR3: ASSLDRTMNTEAF

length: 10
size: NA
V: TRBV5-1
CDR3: ASSQGMETQY

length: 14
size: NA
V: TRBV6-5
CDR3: ASSYSPTGSEYGYT

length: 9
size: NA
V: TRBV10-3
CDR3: ATGQEDGYT

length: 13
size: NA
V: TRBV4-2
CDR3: ASSQDPTVGNTIY

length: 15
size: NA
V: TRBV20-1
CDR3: SASGRGREHSTDTQY

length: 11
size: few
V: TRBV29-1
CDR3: SAQGTGRAEAF

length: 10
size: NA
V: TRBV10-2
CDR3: ASGGRPYEQY

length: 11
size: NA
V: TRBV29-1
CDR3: SVSNREGDGYT

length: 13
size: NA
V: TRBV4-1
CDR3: ASSQDGSFQETQY

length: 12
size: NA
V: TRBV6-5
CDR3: ASSPRGLNTEAF